This T cell receptor (beta chain) was sequenced for a study of blood T cell repertoires in COVID-19. Study details: PBMCs, B-cell-depleted T cells, or T cells were the source of the cDNA or gDNA that made up the material.

Method: immunoSEQ multiplex PCR; TCRdb's copy keeps in-frame clones and lacks some. There are 300,000 to 350,000 clones in the sample; around 90% occur only once, and about 5% lies in the top ten. Enrolled through a virtual design, the participants were between roughly 18 and 89 years of age and came from about two dozen US areas. Cohort 3 recovered donors had two negative PCRs, clearance, or symptom resolution. The V and J ends lost 4 bases and 4 bases, in that order; junction bases with no gene match: 4. The CDR3 is 14 amino acids. Germline V CDR1 and CDR2: SGHTA, FQGNSA. This clonotype was obtained from a man aged 25 to 40 who had recovered from COVID-19. Specimen: PBMCs or T cells enriched from blood (not recorded which). This rearrangement joins TRBV7-2 to TRBJ1-5; 7 nucleotides line up with TRBD1. DNA of the CDR3: TGTGCCAGCAGCTCGCAGGGGGTTAATCAGCCCCAGCATTTT. It translates to CASSSQGVNQPQHF.